The 5 T cell receptor beta chains below all came from one sample that was sequenced in a study of OX40 agonist ivuxolimab in advanced cancers. Only in-frame clones appear in the TCRdb table, and some are missing; sequencing was by immunoSEQ multiplex PCR. The table lists about 120,000 clones, over 75% of them singletons. Sample: CD4+ or CD8+ T cells sorted from blood, taken in a trial of the OX40 agonist ivuxolimab. These receptors were obtained from an adult with an advanced solid tumor such as melanoma, head and neck, liver or kidney cancer.

The gene calls are TRBV6-6 and TRBJ1-1; no clear D gene. The V end was cut by 6 bases, the J end by 2 bases, with 4 bases between. CDR3 length equals 11 residues. Germline V gene lookup returns CDR1 MNHNY and CDR2 SVGAGI (reference sequence). In nucleotides, the CDR3 is TGTGCCAGCAGGGGAAACACTGAAGCTTTCTTT. Its protein is CASRGNTEAFF.

This chain joins TRBV5-1 and TRBJ2-7; 9 nucleotides match TRBD2. Germline-derived CDR1 and CDR2 are SGHRS and YFSETQ. The CDR3 is 13 amino acids. V shed 8 bases, J shed 2 bases, and the junction held 5 bases outside the gene matches. CDR3 loop: CASTGTSTYEQYF. CDR3 nucleotide sequence: TGCGCCAGTACCGGGACTAGCACCTACGAGCAGTACTTC.

The rearrangement links TRBV4-3 to TRBJ1-4; D gene ambiguous. Trimming removed 1 base from V and 0 bases from J, with 6 bases in between. Germline values: CDR1 LGHNA, CDR2 YSLEER. CDR3 length equals 15 residues. CDR3 bases: TGCGCCAGCAGCCAAGGGGTTGCAACTAATGAAAAACTGTTTTTT. It yields the protein CASSQGVATNEKLFF.

This chain connects TRBV7-2 to TRBJ1-1; D perhaps matches TRBD1 (5 bases). Germline values: CDR1 SGHTA, CDR2 FQGNSA. The V end was cut by 5 bases, the J end by 1 base, with 11 bases between. The CDR3 covers 14 residues. The CDR3 protein is CASSPRGANTEAFF. The DNA of the CDR3 is TGTGCCAGCAGCCCCCGCGGGGCGAACACTGAAGCTTTCTTT.

The V and J genes are TRBV28 and TRBJ1-1, with 9 bases matching TRBD1. This CDR3 comprises 16 residues. The ends lost 4 bases at V and 1 base at J; junction bases unmatched: 7. CDR1 and CDR2 (germline): MDHEN, SYDVKM. The CDR3: CASSSGTGIRNTEAFF. The CDR3 nucleotides read TGTGCCAGCAGTTCCGGGACAGGGATTAGGAACACTGAAGCTTTCTTT.